The 15 T cell receptor beta chains in this list originate from one sample, sequenced in a study of identical twins. TCRdb processed the 5' RACE reads anew with MiXCR; each CDR3 protein has one entry. The profile covers fewer than 500,000 distinct CDR3 sequences, with more than 20% appearing a single time and about 2.7% taken by the ten largest. The sample also formed part of further work on T cells expressing NK-cell markers.

Sequenced sample: CD4+ T cells sorted from blood. These receptors were taken from a woman under 30 in good health.

The chain has TRBV20-1 and TRBJ2-1, with 7 bases matching TRBD2. V gave up 5 bases and J gave up 4 bases; unmatched junction bases: 14. The CDR3 consists of 16 residues. Germline V gives CDR1 DFQATT, CDR2 SNEGSKA (reference sequence). DNA for the CDR3: TGCAGTGCTCGCTTAAGTGGGCGGGGGAAGTACAATGAGCAGTTCTTC. It codes for CSARLSGRGKYNEQFF.

The chain combines TRBV9 with TRBJ1-2, with TRBD1 matching 10 bases. Germline V gene lookup returns CDR1 SGDLS and CDR2 YYNGEE. This CDR3 contains 15 residues. V shed 0 bases, J shed 4 bases, and the junction held 3 bases outside the gene matches. The chain's CDR3 is CASSVGDRGGYGYTF. In DNA form, the CDR3 reads TGTGCCAGCAGCGTAGGGGACAGGGGCGGCTATGGCTACACCTTC.

This clonotype has only a few counts. J is TRBJ1-5 and V is TRBV5-1, with no clear D. The V gene lost 2 bases and the J gene lost 2 bases, with 14 bases spanning the gap. The CDR3 totals 16 residues. CDR1 and CDR2 from the germline V gene are SGHRS and YFSETQ. The CDR3 is CASSFSGPGGNQPQHF. The CDR3 DNA sequence: TGCGCCAGCAGCTTTAGTGGTCCCGGCGGCAATCAGCCCCAGCATTTT.

CDR3 residues: CAKKGPLRTEAFF. CDR3 sequence (DNA): TGTGCCAAGAAAGGGCCCCTGAGGACTGAAGCTTTCTTT. The V and J genes are TRBV30 and TRBJ1-1; unclear D gene. V lost 8 bases and J lost 5, with 18 bases in between. The CDR3 is made up of 13 amino acids. CDR1 and CDR2 (germline): GTSNPN, SVGIG (reference sequence).

The V gene is TRBV6-2 or TRBV6-3, the J gene TRBJ2-7, with D perhaps TRBD1 or TRBD2 (5 bases each). The CDR3 covers 14 residues. Germline CDR1 MNHEY, CDR2 SVGEGT. V dropped 8 bases and J dropped 2 bases, with 16 bases sitting between them. In DNA, the CDR3 is TGTGCCAGCTGCTGGGGACGGGCCACCTACGAGCAGTACTTC. Translation: CASCWGRATYEQYF.

At least ten counts were recorded for this clonotype. The J gene is TRBJ2-7, the V gene TRBV6-5, with 7 bases that match TRBD1. The CDR3 covers 15 residues. CDR1 and CDR2 (germline): MNHEY, SVGAGI. V was clipped by 0 bases and J by 0 bases; unmatched bases: 2. As DNA, the CDR3 is TGTGCCAGCAGTTACTCCGGGACAGACTCCTACGAGCAGTACTTC. This gives the protein CASSYSGTDSYEQYF.

In this sample, this clonotype turned up a few times. The rearrangement links TRBV6-6 to TRBJ1-6; D is unclear. Trimming took 4 bases from V and 8 from J, leaving 6 bases between them. The CDR3 has 12 amino acids. Germline assignment: CDR1 MNHNY and CDR2 SVGAGI (reference sequence). The CDR3 loop is CASSFDDSPLHF. CDR3 coding DNA: TGTGCCAGCAGTTTCGATGATTCACCCCTCCACTTT.

CDR3 sequence: CASSVNAQDTGELFF. Here the CDR3 DNA reads TGTGCCAGCAGCGTAAACGCGCAGGACACCGGGGAGCTGTTTTTT. The chain is built from TRBV9 and TRBJ2-2; D remains unclear. Germline V gives CDR1 SGDLS, CDR2 YYNGEE. This CDR3 has 15 amino acids. Trimming cost V 1 base and J 3 bases, with 10 bases left between them. Based on the CDR3 plus reference TRBV9 and TRBJ2-2, the full variable domain is DSGVTQTPKHLITATGQRVTLRCSPRSGDLSVYWYQQSLDQGLQFLIQYYNGEERAKGNILERFSAQQFPDLHSELNLSSLELGDSALYFCASSVNAQDTGELFFGEGSRLTVL.

This clonotype was observed a handful of times. The chain links TRBV9 to TRBJ2-1; D is perhaps TRBD1 (5 bases). V lost 2 bases, J lost 8 bases, and 8 bases lay in between. The CDR3 has 12 residues. Germline CDR1 is SGDLS and CDR2 is YYNGEE. As DNA, the CDR3 is TGTGCCAGCAGCGTCAGGGCCGATGAGCAGTTCTTC. Amino acid sequence: CASSVRADEQFF. Supplemented by reference TRBV9 and TRBJ2-1, the full variable domain reads DSGVTQTPKHLITATGQRVTLRCSPRSGDLSVYWYQQSLDQGLQFLIQYYNGEERAKGNILERFSAQQFPDLHSELNLSSLELGDSALYFCASSVRADEQFFGPGTRLTVL.

The chain couples TRBV2 to TRBJ1-5; D remains unclear. This CDR3 contains 14 residues. Trimming pared 3 bases from V and 3 bases from J, leaving 9 bases between. Germline CDR1 and CDR2: SNHLY and FYNNEI. The CDR3 nucleotides are TGTGCCAGCAGTGAGGAACAGTTCAATCAGCCCCAGCATTTT. As protein: CASSEEQFNQPQHF.

The chain recombines TRBV12-3 or TRBV12-4 with TRBJ2-5; TRBD2 agrees at 12 bases. V dropped 4 bases and J dropped 5; count of bases not matched to a gene: 5. The CDR3 is 15 residues long. The CDR3 loop is CASSWASGRGETQYF. DNA of the CDR3: TGTGCCAGCAGTTGGGCTAGCGGGAGGGGGGAGACCCAGTACTTC.

This clonotype appeared many times. The chain links TRBV6-2 or TRBV6-3 to TRBJ2-1; no clear D gene. The ends were cut back, 7 bases at V and 0 bases at J, with 13 bases in the middle. This CDR3 is built from 15 residues. From germline, CDR1 is MNHEY and CDR2 SVGEGT. CDR3 sequence reads: CASKNPASSYNEQFF. DNA of the CDR3: TGTGCCAGCAAGAACCCGGCGAGCTCCTACAATGAGCAGTTCTTC.

This chain connects TRBV29-1 to TRBJ2-1, with 7 bases lining up with TRBD2. The CDR3 extends over 14 amino acids. The germline CDR1 and CDR2 sequences are SQVTM and ANQGSEA. The junction had 5 bases not matched to a gene; V was cut back by 3 bases and J by 3 bases. The CDR3 coding sequence is TGCAGCGTTGACCCGAGCGGGAACTACAATGAGCAGTTCTTC. It specifies CSVDPSGNYNEQFF.

The chain is built from TRBV4-3 and TRBJ2-5, with D hard to call. CDR3 length: 14 amino acids. Germline V gene sequence: CDR1 LGHNA, CDR2 YSLEER. With 1 base removed from V and 5 bases from J, the gap between germline ends came to 11 bases. CDR3 loop: CASSQGYGRETQYF. The DNA of the CDR3 is TGCGCCAGCAGCCAAGGATATGGGCGGGAGACCCAGTACTTC.

The genes are TRBV20-1 and TRBJ1-1; 7 nucleotides line up with TRBD1. Germline-derived CDR1 and CDR2 are DFQATT and SNEGSKA (reference sequence). CDR3 length: 15 residues. With 6 bases clipped from V and 0 bases from J, the junction kept 10 bases outside the gene matches. CDR3 coding DNA: TGCAGTGCCACCCCGAGGGGGCTTCTGAACACTGAAGCTTTCTTT. Translating it yields CSATPRGLLNTEAFF.